One and the same sample provided the 8 T cell receptor beta chains below, sequenced in a study of blood T cell repertoires in COVID-19. Data came from immunoSEQ multiplex PCR; TCRdb stores just in-frame clones and leaves some out. The table records 310,000 or so clones, roughly 89% of them present only once. Specimen: PBMCs or T cells enriched from blood (not recorded which). Receptors originate from a woman aged 18-29 years who had recovered from COVID-19.

The chain couples TRBV2 to TRBJ1-1; D is perhaps TRBD1 (6 bases). V was trimmed by 3 bases and J by 4 bases, leaving 12 bases between them. Germline V CDR1 and CDR2: SNHLY, FYNNEI. The CDR3 spans 14 residues. The CDR3 bases are TGTGCCAGCAGTGAGAGGGCAGGGGCCACTGAAGCTTTCTTT. It codes for CASSERAGATEAFF.

This clone was seen more than once but under ten times. The V and J genes are TRBV7-9 and TRBJ1-2; TRBD1 is a possible D gene (6 bases). V was cut by 5 bases and J by 6 bases, with 16 bases left in between. The CDR3 extends over 14 amino acids. CDR1 SEHNR and CDR2 FQNEAQ come from the germline V gene (reference sequence). CDR3 bases: TGTGCCAGCAGCCCAACCCCCAGGGGCGATGGCTACACCTTC. It codes for CASSPTPRGDGYTF.

The chain carries TRBV7-2 and TRBJ2-1; perhaps TRBD2 as D (7 bases). V was clipped by 1 base and J by 4 bases, with 20 bases between them. Germline lookup yields CDR1 SGHTA and CDR2 FQGNSA. This CDR3 comprises 18 residues. The CDR3 here is CASSLGILGGAIYNEQFF. The CDR3 bases are TGTGCCAGCAGCTTAGGTATACTGGGGGGGGCTATTTACAATGAGCAGTTCTTC. Looking up the rest from reference TRBV7-2 and TRBJ2-1 gives the full variable domain: GAGVSQSPSNKVTEKGKDVELRCDPISGHTALYWYRQSLGQGLEFLIYFQGNSAPDKSGLPSDRFSAERTGGSVSTLTIQRTQQEDSAVYLCASSLGILGGAIYNEQFFGPGTRLTVL.

V and J are TRBV9 and TRBJ1-2; TRBD1 is a possible D gene (6 bases). Trimming removed 0 bases at V and 4 bases at J, with 10 bases between. Germline values: CDR1 SGDLS, CDR2 YYNGEE. The CDR3 is 14 amino acids. This CDR3 reads CASSVAGQFYGYTF. The CDR3 DNA follows: TGTGCCAGCAGCGTAGCCGGACAGTTCTATGGCTACACCTTC.

This chain connects TRBV12-3 or TRBV12-4 to TRBJ1-1; D not resolved. The CDR3 is 11 amino acids. Trimming shortened V by 3 bases and J by 7 bases, and 6 bases separated the two germline ends. CDR3 sequence (DNA): TGTGCCAGCAGTTTGCGGATTGAAGCTTTCTTT. Amino acids: CASSLRIEAFF.

This rearrangement joins TRBV10-3 to TRBJ2-5; TRBD2 aligns across 13 bases. Germline-derived CDR1 and CDR2 are ENHRY and SYGVKD. Unmatched junction bases numbered 9, after V lost 6 bases and J lost 2 bases. The CDR3 is made up of 17 amino acids. Written as DNA, the CDR3 is TGTGCCATCAGCCCCGGACTAGCGGGGGCCAATCAAGAGACCCAGTACTTC. Its translation is CAISPGLAGANQETQYF.

This clone was counted only a few times. The V call is TRBV7-9, the J call TRBJ2-1; possible D gene TRBD2, 6 bases. Trimming removed 8 bases from V and 6 bases from J, with 17 bases in between. The CDR3 extends over 14 amino acids. Per the germline V gene, CDR1 is SEHNR and CDR2 is FQNEAQ (reference sequence). The DNA of the CDR3 is TGTGCCAGCGGGGAAGAGGCGGAGGGCAATGAGCAGTTCTTC. It translates to CASGEEAEGNEQFF.

The V and J genes are TRBV27 and TRBJ2-7; no reliable D call. V lost 2 bases to trimming and J lost 3 bases, with 14 bases between them. The CDR3 extends over 15 amino acids. CDR1 is MNHEY, CDR2 SMNVEV, per germline (reference sequence). The CDR3, as DNA: TGTGCCAGCAGTTTACAGACACCTCAGGACTACGAGCAGTACTTC. It yields the protein CASSLQTPQDYEQYF.